This record concerns one T cell receptor (beta chain) sequence. Its antigen remains unidentified. Healthy people donating bone marrow made up the donors. V shed 1 base and J shed 0 bases, with 9 bases lying between them. The germline CDR1 and CDR2 sequences are MDHEN and SYDVKM. CDR3 length: 15 amino acids. This sample was included in a study of cytomegalovirus exposure and HLA in healthy donors. Across the study: When 350 to 400 donors were genotyped, over 80% of them were found to fall in the Caucasian-associated ancestry cluster. Whole-study results and caveats: On later analysis, the bulk of CMV-associated TCR beta chains appeared to be HLA-restricted.

The PCR employed 60 Vbeta primers together with 13 Jbeta primers. Assay: immunoSEQ multiplex PCR; the TCRdb copy retains only in-frame clones and omits some. The sample has under 200,000 clones; more than 70% are singletons. Sequencing used PBMCs. The sequence came from a man between 25 and 39 years old in good health and CMV-seronegative. The rearrangement joins TRBV28 to TRBJ1-1; D call uncertain. In DNA form, the CDR3 reads TGTGCCAGCAGTTTATTGGCGGAAGTGAACACTGAAGCTTTCTTT. It yields the protein CASSLLAEVNTEAFF.